A selection of T cell receptor beta chains follows, all from one sample in a study of graft-versus-host responses after intestinal transplantation. Produced via immunoSEQ multiplex PCR; TCRdb's table is partial and in-frame only. The data contain approximately 14,000 clones, around a third of them seen just once; the ten biggest clones take up roughly 2%. The sequencing here drew on alloreactive CD8+ T cells from a mixed lymphocyte reaction culture, taken before intestinal transplant. The receptor set was obtained from a human patient who received an intestinal transplant. Each CDR3 is given with its conserved first and last residue. The order of the fields is clone size, D gene, V gene, J gene, CDR3 protein, CDR3 DNA. D genes are given only for firm matches. Clone size is stated in some rows and not others, as once, few, many or a class when expanded.

>few|TRBD1|TRBV18|TRBJ2-7
CASSPPGGTSYEQYF
TGTGCCAGCTCACCGCCAGGGGGAACCTCCTACGAGCAGTACTTC
>-|-|TRBV6-5|TRBJ1-2
CASSYSNQAPLYGYTF
TGTGCCAGCAGTTACTCGAACCAGGCGCCACTCTATGGCTACACCTTC
>few|TRBD2|TRBV4-3|TRBJ2-1
CASSQDVASGVYNEQFF
TGCGCCAGCAGCCAAGATGTCGCTAGCGGGGTCTATAATGAGCAGTTCTTC
>-|-|TRBV6-5|TRBJ2-1
CASSYSVVGSYNEQFF
TGTGCCAGCAGTTACTCTGTGGTCGGCTCCTACAATGAGCAGTTCTTC
>-|-|TRBV12-5|TRBJ2-7
CASGITTDEQYF
TGTGCTAGTGGTATCACGACAGACGAGCAGTACTTC
>-|TRBD1|TRBV27|TRBJ1-1
CASSSGTGVSNTEAFF
TGTGCCAGCAGCTCCGGGACAGGGGTTTCCAACACTGAAGCTTTCTTT
>few|-|TRBV6-5|TRBJ2-7
CASSYLYEATTDEQYF
TGTGCCAGCAGTTACCTCTATGAGGCTACGACCGACGAGCAGTACTTC
>-|TRBD1|TRBV7-9|TRBJ1-1
CASSLEQGTEAFF
TGTGCCAGCAGCTTAGAACAGGGGACTGAAGCTTTCTTT
>-|-|TRBV29-1|TRBJ1-1
CSVVGSLLNTEAFF
TGCAGCGTTGTGGGCAGTCTTTTAAACACTGAAGCTTTCTTT
>medium-sized|TRBD1|TRBV6-1|TRBJ2-7
CASSEGTGIYEQYF
TGTGCCAGCAGTGAAGGGACAGGGATCTACGAGCAGTACTTC
>-|-|TRBV19|TRBJ1-1
CASMVDSRGTEAFF
TGTGCCAGTATGGTCGACTCCCGGGGCACTGAAGCTTTCTTT
>-|-|TRBV29-1|TRBJ2-1
CSVVVPSASRDEQFF
TGCAGCGTTGTTGTTCCTAGCGCCTCGAGGGATGAGCAGTTCTTC
>-|-|TRBV5-5|TRBJ1-1
CASSLDSSTEAFF
TGTGCCAGCAGCTTGGATTCGAGCACTGAAGCTTTCTTT
>few|TRBD2|TRBV27|TRBJ2-7
CASRPGLAAYEQYF
TGTGCCAGCAGGCCGGGACTAGCGGCCTACGAGCAGTACTTC
>-|-|TRBV7-9|TRBJ1-1
CASSLGSGVNTEAFF
TGTGCCAGCAGCTTAGGGTCAGGGGTGAACACTGAAGCTTTCTTT
>few|TRBD1|TRBV2|TRBJ1-5
CASSLGGQGVNQPQHF
TGTGCCAGCAGTCTAGGGGGACAGGGGGTCAATCAGCCCCAGCATTTT
>-|-|TRBV27|TRBJ1-5
CASSHTNNQPQHF
TGTGCCAGCAGCCACACAAACAATCAGCCCCAGCATTTT
>few|TRBD1|TRBV5-1|TRBJ1-6
CASSLGQGNSPLHF
TGCGCCAGCAGCTTGGGACAGGGAAATTCACCCCTCCACTTT
>-|TRBD1|TRBV25-1|TRBJ2-7
CASSEPAPWTGSYEQYF
TGTGCCAGCAGTGAACCCGCCCCCTGGACAGGGTCTTACGAGCAGTACTTC
>-|-|TRBV4-1|TRBJ1-6
CASSRRSGDGASPLHF
TGCGCCAGCAGCCGCCGTTCAGGGGACGGAGCTTCACCCCTCCACTTT
>-|-|TRBV30|TRBJ2-7
CAWNGVDYEQYF
TGTGCCTGGAATGGAGTCGACTACGAGCAGTACTTC
>-|TRBD1|TRBV9|TRBJ1-5
CASSVGGGGNQPQHF
TGTGCCAGCAGCGTAGGAGGGGGCGGCAATCAGCCCCAGCATTTT
>-|-|TRBV15|TRBJ1-5
CATSTRGQPQHF
TGTGCCACCAGCACCAGGGGCCAGCCCCAGCATTTT
>few|TRBD1|TRBV7-6|TRBJ1-2
CASSLGQGPGNYGYTF
TGTGCCAGCAGCTTAGGACAGGGACCAGGAAACTATGGCTACACCTTC
>-|-|TRBV11-3|TRBJ2-3
CASSLISPGDTQYF
TGTGCCAGCAGCTTAATCTCGCCAGGGGATACGCAGTATTTT
>-|TRBD1|TRBV15|TRBJ1-1
CATSRWETGGAEDTEAFF
TGTGCCACCAGCAGATGGGAGACAGGGGGCGCGGAGGATACTGAAGCTTTCTTT
>-|TRBD1|TRBV4-3|TRBJ2-3
CASSQGTGGGSDTQYF
TGCGCCAGCAGCCAAGGGACAGGGGGCGGGTCAGATACGCAGTATTTT
>-|-|TRBV7-8|TRBJ2-5
CASSLPLAPAAQYF
TGTGCCAGCAGCTTACCCCTAGCCCCCGCCGCCCAGTACTTC